Shown below are 29 T cell receptor beta chains from a single sample sequenced in a study of blood T cell repertoires in COVID-19. The repertoire was sequenced with immunoSEQ multiplex PCR; TCRdb's copy has only in-frame clones and lacks some. The table has 90,000 to 100,000 clones, less than 90% seen once. Source material: peripheral blood. The receptors come from a man older than 75 with acute or convalescent COVID-19.

This rearrangement joins TRBV29-1 to TRBJ1-3, with 9 bases lining up with TRBD1. CDR1 is SQVTM and CDR2 is ANQGSEA in the germline V gene. This CDR3 is 13 amino acids long. Trimming removed 4 bases from V and 3 bases from J; junction bases left unmatched: 1. CDR3 protein: CSVGTGVGNTIYF. The DNA of the CDR3 is TGCAGCGTTGGGACAGGGGTTGGAAACACCATATATTTT.

CDR3 region: CASSIGQGLIKSGELFF. In DNA, the CDR3 is TGTGCCAGTAGTATCGGACAGGGTTTGATCAAGAGCGGGGAGCTGTTTTTT. V is TRBV19 and J is TRBJ2-2; 8 bases are shared with TRBD1. Trimming took 3 bases from V and 7 from J; bases not matched to a gene: 13. This CDR3 has 17 residues. Germline CDR1 LNHDA, CDR2 SQIVND (reference sequence).

This clone occurred once. The CDR3 spells CASSLDRGNTGELFF. CDR3 DNA: TGTGCCAGCAGCCTCGACAGGGGTAACACCGGGGAGCTGTTTTTT. The chain combines TRBV6-5 with TRBJ2-2, with 8 nucleotides matching TRBD1. V lost 6 bases and J lost 2; bases outside the gene matches: 5. The length of the CDR3 is 15 residues. Germline values: CDR1 MNHEY, CDR2 SVGAGI.

J is TRBJ2-2 and V is TRBV11-3; 9 bases match TRBD2. CDR1 and CDR2 (germline): SGHNT, YENEEA. The CDR3 is 16 residues long. V trimming: 5 bases; J trimming: 5 bases; junction bases outside the gene matches: 9. In DNA, the CDR3 is TGTGCCAGCAGCCTGGGGAGGCTAGCGGGAACCGGGGAGCTGTTTTTT. Residues: CASSLGRLAGTGELFF.

The rearrangement uses TRBV6-2 or TRBV6-3 and TRBJ2-5; D possibly corresponds to TRBD2 (5 bases). The CDR3 loop spans 14 amino acids. V shed 4 bases and J shed 2 bases, with 11 bases lying between them. The V gene's germline CDR1 is MNHEY and CDR2 SVGEGT. The CDR3: CASSWERPQETQYF. The CDR3 nucleotides are TGTGCCAGCAGTTGGGAGCGTCCTCAAGAGACCCAGTACTTC.

This rearrangement joins TRBV6-2 or TRBV6-3 to TRBJ2-7; tentative D call: TRBD2 (6 bases). This CDR3 contains 16 residues. Germline loops: CDR1 MNHEY, CDR2 SVGEGT. Trimming took off 2 bases at V and 6 bases at J, with 20 bases between the two ends. CDR3 residues: CASSYGVGGPGVEQYF. As DNA, the CDR3 is TGTGCCAGCAGTTACGGGGTCGGCGGCCCGGGGGTCGAGCAGTACTTC.

This chain uses TRBV7-2 with TRBJ2-3; TRBD2 matches 8 bases. The CDR3 is 15 residues long. Germline values: CDR1 SGHTA, CDR2 FQGNSA. The V gene end was trimmed by 7 bases and the J gene end by 6 bases; junction bases not matched to a gene: 12. In nucleotides, the CDR3 is TGTGCCAGCAATTCTTTCGGGAGGGTGATGGATACGCAGTATTTT. Translated: CASNSFGRVMDTQYF.

This chain joins TRBV5-1 and TRBJ2-2, with D maybe TRBD1 (6 bases). Between the trimmed V and J ends, which lost 0 bases and 2 bases, there was a span of 11 bases. The CDR3 is 16 amino acids. Germline V gives CDR1 SGHRS, CDR2 YFSETQ. The CDR3 sequence is CASSLEQGSNTGELFF. The CDR3 DNA reads TGCGCCAGCAGCTTGGAGCAGGGGTCAAACACCGGGGAGCTGTTTTTT.

The CDR3 nucleotides are TGCGCCAGCAGCTTGGTTCTGACACCAGAGCAGTTCTTC. Its translation is CASSLVLTPEQFF. The chain uses TRBV5-1 and TRBJ2-1; D is unresolved. V was shortened by 0 bases and J by 10 bases, with 11 bases between the two germline ends. Germline loops: CDR1 SGHRS, CDR2 YFSETQ. The CDR3 extends over 13 amino acids.

The genes are TRBV7-8 and TRBJ2-5, with 9 bases matching TRBD1. V lost 4 bases and J lost 5; bases outside the gene matches: 14. From germline, CDR1 is SGHVS and CDR2 FQNEAQ. The CDR3 contains 17 residues. CDR3 DNA: TGTGCCAGCAGCTCCCGCCATCCGGGACAGGGTTCCGAGACCCAGTACTTC. Its translation is CASSSRHPGQGSETQYF.

The chain combines TRBV7-9 with TRBJ1-6; 7 bases line up with TRBD1. CDR3 length equals 14 residues. Germline-derived CDR1 and CDR2 are SEHNR and FQNEAQ (reference sequence). J was trimmed by 6 bases and V by 5 bases; bases with no gene match: 4. The CDR3 loop reads CASSAGTANSPLHF. Written as DNA, the CDR3 is TGTGCCAGCAGCGCCGGGACAGCTAATTCACCCCTCCACTTT.

The chain employs TRBV28 and TRBJ1-4; perhaps TRBD1 as D (6 bases). V gave up 8 bases and J gave up 8 bases, with 18 bases separating them. This CDR3 region has 14 residues. From germline, CDR1 is MDHEN and CDR2 SYDVKM. The CDR3 nucleotides are TGTGCCAGCTCCGGGGGGGGGCAGGAGGAAAAACTGTTTTTT. It is translated as CASSGGGQEEKLFF.

The rearrangement joins TRBV2 to TRBJ1-1; D perhaps matches TRBD1 (6 bases). The CDR3 contains 14 residues. Germline CDR1 reads SNHLY; CDR2 reads FYNNEI. Trimming took 6 bases from V and 5 from J, leaving 16 bases between them. CDR3 DNA sequence: TGTGCCAGCAGGGACAGATTCGGATGGACTGAAGCTTTCTTT. Amino acid sequence: CASRDRFGWTEAFF.

V is TRBV30 and J is TRBJ2-2; D is uncertain. The germline V gene has CDR1 GTSNPN and CDR2 SVGIG (reference sequence). This CDR3 has 12 amino acids. V was cut by 2 bases and J by 4 bases, with 5 bases left in between. CDR3 DNA sequence: TGTGCCTGGAGTCGTAGCACCGGGGAGCTGTTTTTT. This codes for CAWSRSTGELFF. The full variable domain, its missing parts supplied by reference TRBV30 and TRBJ2-2, is SQTIHQWPATLVQPVGSPLSLECTVEGTSNPNLYWYRQAAGRGLQLLFYSVGIGQISSEVPQNLSASRPQDRQFILSSKKLLLSDSGFYLCAWSRSTGELFFGEGSRLTVL.

The gene calls are TRBV7-9 and TRBJ2-3, with a weak D call TRBD2 (5 bases). The CDR3 covers 13 residues. The V end lost 4 bases, the J end lost 9 bases, and 14 bases lay between the germline ends. Germline values: CDR1 SEHNR, CDR2 FQNEAQ (reference sequence). As DNA, the CDR3 is TGTGCCAGCAGCTCCCCGGGAAGGCCCACGCAGTATTTT. Translation gives CASSSPGRPTQYF.

V usage is TRBV4-1 and J usage is TRBJ1-5, with 7 bases fitting TRBD1. Germline CDR1 reads MGHRA; CDR2 reads YSYEKL. The CDR3 loop spans 15 amino acids. After removal of 3 bases from V and 4 bases from J, the junction contained 6 bases not matched to a gene. The CDR3 here is CASSQAGQPNQPQHF. CDR3 nucleotide sequence: TGCGCCAGCAGCCAGGCGGGACAGCCTAATCAGCCCCAGCATTTT.

CDR3 sequence reads: CASSFSGRARGEQFF. CDR3 sequence (DNA): TGTGCCAGCAGCTTTAGCGGGAGGGCCCGGGGTGAGCAGTTCTTC. This rearrangement joins TRBV7-2 to TRBJ2-1, with TRBD2 matching 11 bases. The germline gives CDR1 SGHTA, CDR2 FQGNSA. CDR3 length equals 15 residues. V was pared by 3 bases and J by 9 bases, with 7 bases of the junction left unmatched. Filled out from reference TRBV7-2 and TRBJ2-1, the complete variable domain reads GAGVSQSPSNKVTEKGKDVELRCDPISGHTALYWYRQSLGQGLEFLIYFQGNSAPDKSGLPSDRFSAERTGGSVSTLTIQRTQQEDSAVYLCASSFSGRARGEQFFGPGTRLTVL.

V gene TRBV7-3 combines with J gene TRBJ2-3; D is undetermined. Trimming shortened V by 1 base and J by 0 bases, and 17 bases separated the two germline ends. Germline V gene sequence: CDR1 SGHTA, CDR2 FQGTGA. CDR3 length: 18 residues. The CDR3 nucleotides are TGTGCCAGCAGCTTAAGCCCCTCTTTTAGTCTCAGCACAGATACGCAGTATTTT. This gives the protein CASSLSPSFSLSTDTQYF.

The chain couples TRBV27 to TRBJ2-1; TRBD2 aligns across 10 bases. CDR3 length: 15 amino acids. Trimming removed 5 bases from V and 3 bases from J; junction bases left unmatched: 4. Germline V gives CDR1 MNHEY, CDR2 SMNVEV (reference sequence). In DNA, the CDR3 is TGTGCCAGCAGTCAACTAGCGGGGAGCTACAATGAGCAGTTCTTC. Translation gives CASSQLAGSYNEQFF.

J is TRBJ2-1 and V is TRBV30; unclear D gene. The length of the CDR3 is 11 residues. Germline CDR1 reads GTSNPN; CDR2 reads SVGIG (reference sequence). The germline V and J ends were trimmed by 2 bases and 7 bases, with 6 bases remaining between them. The CDR3 region has the DNA TGTGCCTGGAGTCTGAGAAATGAGCAGTTCTTC. Translation gives CAWSLRNEQFF.

The chain combines TRBV10-2 with TRBJ1-4; D is unclear. This CDR3 has 12 amino acids. V lost 10 bases, J lost 12 bases, and 18 bases lay in between. Germline V gives CDR1 WSHSY, CDR2 SAAADI. CDR3 in amino acids: CATRSGLEELFF. As DNA, the CDR3 is TGCGCCACCCGATCCGGCCTCGAGGAACTGTTTTTT.

This chain uses TRBV6-5 with TRBJ1-2; 8 bases match TRBD1. CDR3 length: 13 amino acids. The V segment lost 6 bases and the J segment 3 bases; nucleotides outside the gene matches: 3. Germline CDR1 reads MNHEY; CDR2 reads SVGAGI. The CDR3 is CASRGQGHYGYTF. Written as DNA, the CDR3 is TGTGCCAGCAGAGGACAGGGCCACTATGGCTACACCTTC.

J is TRBJ2-7 and V is TRBV28, with 8 bases identical to TRBD2. Germline assignment: CDR1 MDHEN and CDR2 SYDVKM. Unmatched junction bases numbered 13, after V lost 2 bases and J lost 4 bases. CDR3 length: 17 amino acids. CDR3 residues: CASSLNPRREGLYEQYF. The CDR3 coding sequence is TGTGCCAGCAGTTTAAACCCCCGACGGGAGGGCCTTTACGAGCAGTACTTC.

This chain connects TRBV7-2 to TRBJ2-7, with no clear D. The V gene lost 4 bases and the J gene lost 3 bases, with 13 bases spanning the gap. The CDR3 has 14 residues. Looked up from germline, CDR1 is SGHTA and CDR2 is FQGNSA. Here the CDR3 DNA reads TGTGCCAGCAGCTCACCGCTACTCTTCTACGAGCAGTACTTC. Translated, it gives CASSSPLLFYEQYF.

V and J are TRBV28 and TRBJ2-7; 10 bases are a match to TRBD1. Germline CDR1 and CDR2: MDHEN and SYDVKM. The junction had 12 bases not matched to a gene; V was cut back by 3 bases and J by 1 base. The CDR3 extends over 18 amino acids. The CDR3 here is CASSFVGTGVGVSYEQYF. CDR3 coding DNA: TGTGCCAGCAGTTTCGTCGGGACAGGGGTAGGGGTTTCCTACGAGCAGTACTTC.

Only a few counts were recorded for this clone. This chain connects TRBV6-5 to TRBJ1-5; 8 nucleotides line up with TRBD1. Per germline, CDR1 MNHEY and CDR2 SVGAGI. Trimming at V came to 6 bases and at J to 6 bases, leaving 10 bases not matched to a gene. The CDR3 loop spans 15 amino acids. CDR3 residues: CASRLTQGASQPQHF. In nucleotides, the CDR3 is TGTGCCAGCAGACTAACTCAGGGGGCTTCTCAGCCCCAGCATTTT.

The chain is built from TRBV6-4 and TRBJ2-1; maybe TRBD2 (6 bases). This CDR3 spans 13 amino acids. Trimming stripped 4 bases from V and 8 bases from J, with 12 bases between. The germline gives CDR1 MRHNA, CDR2 SNTAGT. CDR3 DNA sequence: TGTGCCAGCAGTGGCAACGGAGGGCATGAGCAGTTCTTC. The encoded protein is CASSGNGGHEQFF.

The V call is TRBV6-1, the J call TRBJ1-2; D not resolved. The V end lost 2 bases, the J end lost 6 bases, and 10 bases lay between the germline ends. CDR3 length equals 13 residues. Germline CDR1 and CDR2: MNHNS and SASEGT. CDR3 loop: CASSESGIHGYTF. CDR3 nucleotides: TGTGCCAGCAGTGAATCAGGAATCCATGGCTACACCTTC.

This clone occurred once. V usage is TRBV5-4 and J usage is TRBJ1-2; possible D gene TRBD1, 6 bases. This CDR3 has 14 residues. The germline V gene encodes CDR1 SGHNT and CDR2 YYREEE (reference sequence). V was clipped by 4 bases and J by 7 bases, with 17 bases between them. This chain's CDR3 is CASSLQGGRGGYTF. The CDR3 nucleotides are TGTGCCAGCAGCCTCCAAGGGGGGAGGGGTGGCTACACCTTC.